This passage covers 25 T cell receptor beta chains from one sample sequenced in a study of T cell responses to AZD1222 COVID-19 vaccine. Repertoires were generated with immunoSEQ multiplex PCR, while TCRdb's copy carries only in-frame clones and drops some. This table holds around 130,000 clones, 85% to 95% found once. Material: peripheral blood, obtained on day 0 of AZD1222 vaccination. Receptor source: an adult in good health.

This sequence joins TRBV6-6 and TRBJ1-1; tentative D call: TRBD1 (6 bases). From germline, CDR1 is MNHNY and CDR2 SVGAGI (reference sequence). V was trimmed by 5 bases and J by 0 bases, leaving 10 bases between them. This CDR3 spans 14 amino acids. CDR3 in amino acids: CASSRGQMNTEAFF. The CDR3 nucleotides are TGTGCCAGCAGTCGCGGACAGATGAACACTGAAGCTTTCTTT.

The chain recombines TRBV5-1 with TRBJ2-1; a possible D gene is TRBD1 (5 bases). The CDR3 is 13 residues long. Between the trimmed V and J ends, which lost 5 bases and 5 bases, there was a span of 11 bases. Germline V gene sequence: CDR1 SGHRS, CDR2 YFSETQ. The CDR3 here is CASRVQVNNEQFF. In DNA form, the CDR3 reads TGCGCCAGCAGAGTACAGGTAAACAATGAGCAGTTCTTC.

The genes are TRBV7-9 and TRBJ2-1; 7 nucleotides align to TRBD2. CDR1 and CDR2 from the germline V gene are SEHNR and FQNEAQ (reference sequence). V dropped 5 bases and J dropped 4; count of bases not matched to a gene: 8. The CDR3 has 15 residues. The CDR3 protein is CASSVGTTPYNEQFF. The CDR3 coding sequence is TGTGCCAGCAGCGTCGGGACTACACCTTACAATGAGCAGTTCTTC.

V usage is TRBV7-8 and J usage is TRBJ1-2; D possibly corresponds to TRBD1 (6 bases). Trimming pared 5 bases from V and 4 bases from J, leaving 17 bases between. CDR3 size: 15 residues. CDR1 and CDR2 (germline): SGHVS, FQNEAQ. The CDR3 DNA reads TGTGCCAGCAGCAGGATGGGGCAGGGGATCTATGGCTACACCTTC. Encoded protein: CASSRMGQGIYGYTF.

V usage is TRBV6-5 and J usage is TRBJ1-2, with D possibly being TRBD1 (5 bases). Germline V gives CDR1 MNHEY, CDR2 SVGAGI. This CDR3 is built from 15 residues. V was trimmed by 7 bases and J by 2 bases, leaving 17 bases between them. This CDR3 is CASTETVIINYGYTF. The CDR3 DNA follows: TGTGCCAGCACCGAGACAGTAATAATCAACTATGGCTACACCTTC.

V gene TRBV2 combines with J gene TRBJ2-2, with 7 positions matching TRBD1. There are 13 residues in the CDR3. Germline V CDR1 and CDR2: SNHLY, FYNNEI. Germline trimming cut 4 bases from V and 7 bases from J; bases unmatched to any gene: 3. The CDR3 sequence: CASSGQGIGELFF. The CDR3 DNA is TGTGCCAGCAGTGGACAGGGTATCGGGGAGCTGTTTTTT.

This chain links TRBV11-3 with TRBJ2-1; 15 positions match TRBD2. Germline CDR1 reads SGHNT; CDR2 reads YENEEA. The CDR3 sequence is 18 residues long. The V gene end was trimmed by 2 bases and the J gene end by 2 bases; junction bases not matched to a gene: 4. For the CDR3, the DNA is TGTGCCAGCAGCTTACTTCGGACTAGCGGGAGGGCCTACAATGAGCAGTTCTTC. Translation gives CASSLLRTSGRAYNEQFF.

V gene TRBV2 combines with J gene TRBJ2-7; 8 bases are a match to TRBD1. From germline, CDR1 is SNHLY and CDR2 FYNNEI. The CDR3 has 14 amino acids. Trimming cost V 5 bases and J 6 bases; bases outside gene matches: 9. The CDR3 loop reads CASSSSRGQGEQYF. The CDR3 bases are TGTGCCAGCAGTTCTTCCAGGGGGCAGGGCGAGCAGTACTTC. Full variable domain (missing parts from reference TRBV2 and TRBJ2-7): EPEVTQTPSHQVTQMGQEVILRCVPISNHLYFYWYRQILGQKVEFLVSFYNNEISEKSEIFDDQFSVERPDGSNFTLKIRSTKLEDSAMYFCASSSSRGQGEQYFGPGTRLTVT.

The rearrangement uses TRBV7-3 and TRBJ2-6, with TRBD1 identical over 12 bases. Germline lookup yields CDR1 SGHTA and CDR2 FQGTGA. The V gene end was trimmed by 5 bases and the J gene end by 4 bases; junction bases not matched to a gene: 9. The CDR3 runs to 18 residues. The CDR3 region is CASSPGTGGAGGANVLTF. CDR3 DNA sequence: TGTGCCAGCAGCCCCGGGACAGGGGGCGCCGGGGGGGCCAACGTCCTGACTTTC. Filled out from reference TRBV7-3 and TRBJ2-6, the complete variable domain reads GAGVSQTPSNKVTEKGKYVELRCDPISGHTALYWYRQSLGQGPEFLIYFQGTGAADDSGLPNDRFFAVRPEGSVSTLKIQRTERGDSAVYLCASSPGTGGAGGANVLTFGAGSRLTVL.

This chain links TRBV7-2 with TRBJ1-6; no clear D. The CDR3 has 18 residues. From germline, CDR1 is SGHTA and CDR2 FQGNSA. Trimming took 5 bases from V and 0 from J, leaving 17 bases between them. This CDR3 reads CASSPPWASSSYNSPLHF. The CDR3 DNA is TGTGCCAGCAGCCCACCTTGGGCGAGCAGCTCCTATAATTCACCCCTCCACTTT.

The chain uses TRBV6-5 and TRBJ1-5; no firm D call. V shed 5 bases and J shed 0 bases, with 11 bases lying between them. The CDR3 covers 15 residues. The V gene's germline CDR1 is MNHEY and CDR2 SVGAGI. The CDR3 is CASSTGYNSNQPQHF. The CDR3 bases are TGTGCCAGCAGTACGGGATACAATAGCAATCAGCCCCAGCATTTT.

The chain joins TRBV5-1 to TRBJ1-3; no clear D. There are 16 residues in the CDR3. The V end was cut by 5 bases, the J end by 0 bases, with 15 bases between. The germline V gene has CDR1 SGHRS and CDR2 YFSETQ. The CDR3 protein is CASSPGVVLSGNTIYF. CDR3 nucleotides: TGCGCCAGCAGTCCCGGGGTTGTCCTCTCTGGAAACACCATATATTTT.

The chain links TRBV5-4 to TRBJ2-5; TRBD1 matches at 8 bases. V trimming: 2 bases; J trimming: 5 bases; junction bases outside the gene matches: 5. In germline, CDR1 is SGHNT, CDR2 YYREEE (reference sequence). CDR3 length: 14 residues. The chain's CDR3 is CASSFQGAEETQYF. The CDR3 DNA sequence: TGTGCCAGCAGCTTCCAGGGGGCAGAGGAGACCCAGTACTTC.

The CDR3 region has the DNA TGTGCCAGCAGTTACGAGGGAGCTGGAAACACCATATATTTT. This codes for CASSYEGAGNTIYF. This chain uses TRBV6-5 with TRBJ1-3, with D uncertain. Germline CDR1 and CDR2: MNHEY and SVGAGI. The CDR3 consists of 14 residues. Trimming shortened V by 2 bases and J by 2 bases, and 7 bases separated the two germline ends.

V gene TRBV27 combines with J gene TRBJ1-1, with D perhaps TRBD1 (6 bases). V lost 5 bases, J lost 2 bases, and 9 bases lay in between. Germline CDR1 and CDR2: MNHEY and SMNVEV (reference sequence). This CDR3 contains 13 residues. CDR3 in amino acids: CASSVQGNTEAFF. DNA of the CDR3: TGTGCCAGCAGTGTACAGGGTAACACTGAAGCTTTCTTT.

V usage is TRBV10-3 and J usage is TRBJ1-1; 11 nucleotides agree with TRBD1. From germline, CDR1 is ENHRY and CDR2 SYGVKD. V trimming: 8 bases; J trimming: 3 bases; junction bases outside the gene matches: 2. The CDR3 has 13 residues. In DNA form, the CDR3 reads TGTGCCATCGGGGGACAGGGGGACACTGAAGCTTTCTTT. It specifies CAIGGQGDTEAFF.

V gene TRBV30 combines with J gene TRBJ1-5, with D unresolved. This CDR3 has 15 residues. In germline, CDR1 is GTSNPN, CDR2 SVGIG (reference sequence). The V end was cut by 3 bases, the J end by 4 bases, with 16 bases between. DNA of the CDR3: TGTGCCTGGAGAAAGTCTTCAGGTTATAATCAGCCCCAGCATTTT. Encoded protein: CAWRKSSGYNQPQHF.

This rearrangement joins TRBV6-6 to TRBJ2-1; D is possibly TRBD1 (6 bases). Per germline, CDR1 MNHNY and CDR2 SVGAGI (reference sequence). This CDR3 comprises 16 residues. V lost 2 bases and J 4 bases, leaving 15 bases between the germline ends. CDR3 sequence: CASSYPTGFRYNEQFF. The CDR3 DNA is TGTGCCAGCAGTTACCCTACAGGGTTTAGGTACAATGAGCAGTTCTTC.

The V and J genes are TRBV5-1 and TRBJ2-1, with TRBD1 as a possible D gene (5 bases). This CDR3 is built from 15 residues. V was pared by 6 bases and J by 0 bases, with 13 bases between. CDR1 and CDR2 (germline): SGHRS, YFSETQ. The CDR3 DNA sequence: TGCGCCAGCACGCCAGGGTTTGTCTCCTACAATGAGCAGTTCTTC. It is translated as CASTPGFVSYNEQFF. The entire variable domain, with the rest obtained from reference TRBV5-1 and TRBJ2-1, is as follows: KAGVTQTPRYLIKTRGQQVTLSCSPISGHRSVSWYQQTPGQGLQFLFEYFSETQRNKGNFPGRFSGRQFSNSRSEMNVSTLELGDSALYLCASTPGFVSYNEQFFGPGTRLTVL.

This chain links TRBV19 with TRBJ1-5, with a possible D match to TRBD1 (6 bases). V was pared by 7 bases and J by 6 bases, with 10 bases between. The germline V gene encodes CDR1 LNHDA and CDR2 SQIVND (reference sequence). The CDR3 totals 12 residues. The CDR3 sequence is CASNLQGQPQHF. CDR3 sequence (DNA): TGTGCCAGTAATTTACAGGGTCAGCCCCAGCATTTT.

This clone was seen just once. CDR3 region: CASSLGPGGNYEQYF. CDR3 coding DNA: TGCGCCAGCAGCTTGGGGCCAGGAGGAAACTACGAGCAGTACTTC. V usage is TRBV5-1 and J usage is TRBJ2-7, with a possible D match to TRBD2 (5 bases). V lost 0 bases and J lost 3, with 13 bases in between. The germline V gene encodes CDR1 SGHRS and CDR2 YFSETQ. The CDR3 length is 15 residues. The variable domain in full, completed from reference TRBV5-1 and TRBJ2-7, reads KAGVTQTPRYLIKTRGQQVTLSCSPISGHRSVSWYQQTPGQGLQFLFEYFSETQRNKGNFPGRFSGRQFSNSRSEMNVSTLELGDSALYLCASSLGPGGNYEQYFGPGTRLTVT.

In DNA form, the CDR3 reads TGTGCCAGCAGCTTAGGGGGAGGGGGCAATCAGCCCCAGCATTTT. The encoded protein is CASSLGGGGNQPQHF. The genes are TRBV11-1 and TRBJ1-5; TRBD1 might be the D (5 bases). V lost 1 base, J lost 2 bases, and 9 bases lay in between. Germline V CDR1 and CDR2: SGHAT, FQDESV (reference sequence). There are 15 residues in the CDR3.

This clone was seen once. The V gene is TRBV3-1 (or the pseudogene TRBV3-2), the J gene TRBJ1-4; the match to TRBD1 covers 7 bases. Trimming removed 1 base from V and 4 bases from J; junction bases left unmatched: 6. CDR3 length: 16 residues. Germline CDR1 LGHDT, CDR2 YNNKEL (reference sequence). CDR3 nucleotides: TGTGCCAGCAGCCAAGGGAAGGGGGCCTTTAATGAAAAACTGTTTTTT. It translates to CASSQGKGAFNEKLFF.

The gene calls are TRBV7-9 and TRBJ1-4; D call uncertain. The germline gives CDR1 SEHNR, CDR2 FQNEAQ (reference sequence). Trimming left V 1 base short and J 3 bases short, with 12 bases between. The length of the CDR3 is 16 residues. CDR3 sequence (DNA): TGTGCCAGCAGCTTAGGACGGATGACCTCTAATGAAAAACTGTTTTTT. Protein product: CASSLGRMTSNEKLFF.

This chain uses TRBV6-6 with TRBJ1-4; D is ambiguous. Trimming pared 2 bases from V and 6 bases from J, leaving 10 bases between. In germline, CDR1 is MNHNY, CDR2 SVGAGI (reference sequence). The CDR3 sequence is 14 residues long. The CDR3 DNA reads TGTGCCAGCAGTTACGTTATGGCAGATGAAAAACTGTTTTTT. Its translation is CASSYVMADEKLFF.